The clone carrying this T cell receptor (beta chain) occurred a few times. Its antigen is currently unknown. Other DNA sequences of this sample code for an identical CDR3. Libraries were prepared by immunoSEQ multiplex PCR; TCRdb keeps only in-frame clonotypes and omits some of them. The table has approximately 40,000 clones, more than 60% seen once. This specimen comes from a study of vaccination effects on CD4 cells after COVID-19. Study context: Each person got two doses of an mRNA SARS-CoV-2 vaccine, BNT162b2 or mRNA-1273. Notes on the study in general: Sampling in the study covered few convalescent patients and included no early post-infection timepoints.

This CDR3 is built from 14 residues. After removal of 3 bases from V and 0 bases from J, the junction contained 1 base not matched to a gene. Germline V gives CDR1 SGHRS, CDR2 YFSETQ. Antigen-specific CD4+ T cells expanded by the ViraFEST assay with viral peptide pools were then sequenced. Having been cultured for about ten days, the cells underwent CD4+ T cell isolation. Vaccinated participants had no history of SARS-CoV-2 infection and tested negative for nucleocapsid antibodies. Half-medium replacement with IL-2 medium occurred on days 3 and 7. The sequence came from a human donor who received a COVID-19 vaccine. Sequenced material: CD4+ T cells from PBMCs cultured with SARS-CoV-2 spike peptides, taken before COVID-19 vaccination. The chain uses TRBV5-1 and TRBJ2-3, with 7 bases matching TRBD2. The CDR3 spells CASSWRESTDTQYF. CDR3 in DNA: TGCGCCAGCAGCTGGCGGGAGAGCACAGATACGCAGTATTTT.